This T cell receptor beta chain appears in the sequencing data of a study of T-cell memory formation after mild COVID-19. Overall study: Largely donor-specific sequence clusters came from a couple of donors. Study results and caveats: For second-wave clones that peaked at day 37, SARS-CoV-2 specificity went unverified. Most CD4+ clones that shrank were in CM and EM, while CD8+ ones turned up in EMRA.

Notes on this clonotype: Its specificity is unknown.

Trimming at V came to 4 bases and at J to 6 bases, leaving 4 bases not matched to a gene. The CDR3 is 14 residues long. The germline V gene has CDR1 SGHTA and CDR2 FQGNSA. TCR alpha and TCR beta cDNA libraries with sample barcodes and UMIs came from 5'RACE using constant-segment primers. TCRdb passed the 5' RACE reads through MiXCR, listing each CDR3 protein once. The table has approximately 350,000 distinct CDR3 sequences, 13% seen once; the top ten hold around a fifth. The origin of this receptor is a man between 18 and 35 years old who had mild COVID-19 (a few samples of this study predate the infection). Cell type and time point are not known. Source material: PBMCs or a T cell subset sorted from them (not recorded which). This chain uses TRBV7-2 with TRBJ2-2; TRBD1 agrees at 8 bases. CDR3 loop: CASSWTGFSGELFF. The CDR3 region has the DNA TGTGCCAGCAGCTGGACAGGGTTTTCCGGGGAGCTGTTTTTT.